The rows below give T cell receptor beta chains drawn from one sample of a study of blood T cell repertoires in COVID-19. Sequenced by immunoSEQ multiplex PCR; TCRdb stores in-frame clones only, minus some. The table includes around 46,000 clones, 75% to 90% detected once. The specimen was peripheral blood. The source is a human donor in a cohort sampled during active COVID-19. The donor label of this sample is uncertain. CDR3s include the opening cysteine and the closing phenylalanine or tryptophan. The order of the fields is D gene, V gene, CDR3 length, clone size, J gene, CDR3 protein, CDR3 DNA. The D gene is left open where the match is weak. Part of the rows lack a size; the others show once, few, many or a class for expanded clones.

d_gene: NA; v_gene: TRBV4-2; len: 15; abundance: NA; j_gene: TRBJ2-7; CDR3aa: CASSQEQGGSYEQYF; CDR3nt: TGTGCCAGCAGCCAAGAGCAGGGGGGCAGCTACGAGCAGTACTTC
d_gene: TRBD1; v_gene: TRBV7-9; len: 16; abundance: NA; j_gene: TRBJ1-2; CDR3aa: CASSKDRGQNSYGYTF; CDR3nt: TGTGCCAGCAGCAAGGACAGGGGGCAAAACTCCTATGGCTACACCTTC
d_gene: NA; v_gene: TRBV4-1; len: 16; abundance: NA; j_gene: TRBJ1-3; CDR3aa: CASSQRQESSGNTIYF; CDR3nt: TGCGCCAGCAGCCAACGACAGGAAAGCTCTGGAAACACCATATATTTT
d_gene: NA; v_gene: TRBV11-2; len: 16; abundance: NA; j_gene: TRBJ2-7; CDR3aa: CASSLNLGGVSYEQYF; CDR3nt: TGTGCCAGCAGCTTAAATCTAGGGGGGGTCTCCTACGAGCAGTACTTC
d_gene: TRBD1; v_gene: TRBV18; len: 15; abundance: few; j_gene: TRBJ1-6; CDR3aa: CASSPQDREGSPLHF; CDR3nt: TGTGCCAGCTCACCACAGGACAGGGAGGGGTCACCCCTCCACTTT
d_gene: TRBD2; v_gene: TRBV7-2; len: 15; abundance: NA; j_gene: TRBJ2-3; CDR3aa: CASSTASGGTDTQYF; CDR3nt: TGTGCCAGCAGCACAGCTAGCGGGGGGACAGATACGCAGTATTTT
d_gene: NA; v_gene: TRBV9; len: 15; abundance: NA; j_gene: TRBJ1-6; CDR3aa: CASSVTSSYNSPLHF; CDR3nt: TGTGCCAGCAGCGTAACGAGCTCCTATAATTCACCCCTCCACTTT
d_gene: TRBD2; v_gene: TRBV14; len: 16; abundance: NA; j_gene: TRBJ2-1; CDR3aa: CASSLIAGGMFNEQFF; CDR3nt: TGTGCCAGCAGCCTAATAGCGGGGGGTATGTTCAATGAGCAGTTCTTC
d_gene: TRBD2; v_gene: TRBV7-2; len: 16; abundance: NA; j_gene: TRBJ2-1; CDR3aa: CASSRGTSGGAFLQFF; CDR3nt: TGTGCCAGCAGCCGCGGGACTAGCGGGGGGGCTTTCCTGCAGTTCTTC
d_gene: NA; v_gene: TRBV5-4; len: 12; abundance: NA; j_gene: TRBJ2-3; CDR3aa: CASSRDTDTQYF; CDR3nt: TGTGCCAGCAGCCGGGACACAGATACGCAGTATTTT
d_gene: NA; v_gene: TRBV3-1/TRBV3-2; len: 14; abundance: NA; j_gene: TRBJ2-7; CDR3aa: CASSPGLSSYEQYF; CDR3nt: TGTGCCAGCAGCCCCGGACTCAGCTCCTACGAGCAGTACTTC
d_gene: NA; v_gene: TRBV6-2/TRBV6-3; len: 13; abundance: NA; j_gene: TRBJ1-2; CDR3aa: CASSYERNYGYTF; CDR3nt: TGTGCCAGCAGTTACGAGAGAAACTATGGCTACACCTTC
d_gene: TRBD1; v_gene: TRBV6-5; len: 15; abundance: NA; j_gene: TRBJ1-2; CDR3aa: CASTGTGGAWGGYTF; CDR3nt: TGTGCCAGTACCGGGACAGGGGGCGCCTGGGGTGGCTACACCTTC
d_gene: NA; v_gene: TRBV6-5; len: 16; abundance: NA; j_gene: TRBJ1-4; CDR3aa: CASSYNRPVGNEKLFF; CDR3nt: TGTGCCAGCAGCTACAACAGGCCCGTCGGGAATGAAAAACTGTTTTTT
d_gene: TRBD1; v_gene: TRBV7-8; len: 14; abundance: NA; j_gene: TRBJ1-1; CDR3aa: CASSTGTGGTEAFF; CDR3nt: TGTGCCAGCAGTACCGGGACAGGGGGCACTGAAGCTTTCTTT
d_gene: NA; v_gene: TRBV6-1; len: 15; abundance: NA; j_gene: TRBJ1-1; CDR3aa: CASSEVALRYTEAFF; CDR3nt: TGTGCCAGCAGTGAAGTCGCGCTCCGATACACTGAAGCTTTCTTT
d_gene: NA; v_gene: TRBV20-1; len: 14; abundance: NA; j_gene: TRBJ1-3; CDR3aa: CSASDRTSGNTIYF; CDR3nt: TGCAGTGCTAGTGACAGGACTTCTGGAAACACCATATATTTT
d_gene: TRBD1; v_gene: TRBV5-1; len: 13; abundance: NA; j_gene: TRBJ2-5; CDR3aa: CASSQGARETQYF; CDR3nt: TGCGCCAGCAGTCAGGGGGCGCGTGAGACCCAGTACTTC
d_gene: NA; v_gene: TRBV3-1/TRBV3-2; len: 13; abundance: NA; j_gene: TRBJ2-2; CDR3aa: CASSQANYGELFF; CDR3nt: TGTGCCAGCAGCCAAGCTAATTACGGGGAGCTGTTTTTT
d_gene: NA; v_gene: TRBV24-1; len: 13; abundance: NA; j_gene: TRBJ1-5; CDR3aa: CATSSGGEQPQHF; CDR3nt: TGTGCCACCAGTTCGGGGGGGGAACAGCCCCAGCATTTT
d_gene: NA; v_gene: TRBV6-1; len: 18; abundance: NA; j_gene: TRBJ1-5; CDR3aa: CASSGKRAGVDSNQPQHF; CDR3nt: TGTGCCAGCAGTGGGAAGAGGGCAGGGGTCGATAGCAATCAGCCCCAGCATTTT
d_gene: NA; v_gene: TRBV4-3; len: 17; abundance: once; j_gene: TRBJ2-6; CDR3aa: CASSQGWTGPGANVLTF; CDR3nt: TGCGCCAGCAGCCAAGGTTGGACTGGGCCTGGGGCCAACGTCCTGACTTTC
d_gene: NA; v_gene: TRBV12-3/TRBV12-4; len: 13; abundance: NA; j_gene: TRBJ1-3; CDR3aa: CASTPGLRNTIYF; CDR3nt: TGTGCCAGCACACCGGGACTGCGAAACACCATATATTTT
d_gene: TRBD1; v_gene: TRBV14; len: 16; abundance: NA; j_gene: TRBJ1-3; CDR3aa: CASSQADRASGNTIYF; CDR3nt: TGTGCCAGCAGCCAAGCCGACAGGGCCTCTGGAAACACCATATATTTT
d_gene: TRBD1; v_gene: TRBV3-1/TRBV3-2; len: 15; abundance: NA; j_gene: TRBJ1-6; CDR3aa: CASASRQGSNSPLHF; CDR3nt: TGTGCCAGCGCTTCCCGACAGGGTAGTAATTCACCCCTCCACTTT
d_gene: TRBD1; v_gene: TRBV19; len: 13; abundance: NA; j_gene: TRBJ1-2; CDR3aa: CASSGQGGEGYTF; CDR3nt: TGTGCCAGTAGCGGACAGGGGGGAGAAGGCTACACCTTC
d_gene: TRBD1; v_gene: TRBV3-1/TRBV3-2; len: 15; abundance: NA; j_gene: TRBJ1-2; CDR3aa: CASSRNSGGGYGYTF; CDR3nt: TGTGCCAGCAGCCGAAATTCAGGGGGCGGGTATGGCTACACCTTC
d_gene: TRBD2; v_gene: TRBV29-1; len: 12; abundance: NA; j_gene: TRBJ2-1; CDR3aa: CSVSGGLNEQFF; CDR3nt: TGCAGCGTCAGCGGGGGCCTCAATGAGCAGTTCTTC
d_gene: NA; v_gene: TRBV10-3; len: 11; abundance: NA; j_gene: TRBJ2-5; CDR3aa: CAISEEETQYF; CDR3nt: TGTGCCATCAGTGAAGAGGAGACCCAGTACTTC
d_gene: NA; v_gene: TRBV7-3; len: 14; abundance: NA; j_gene: TRBJ2-2; CDR3aa: CASSLIGGTGELFF; CDR3nt: TGTGCCAGCAGCTTAATAGGGGGAACCGGGGAGCTGTTTTTT
d_gene: TRBD1; v_gene: TRBV4-1; len: 15; abundance: NA; j_gene: TRBJ2-7; CDR3aa: CASSQDQGQGYEQYF; CDR3nt: TGCGCCAGCAGCCAAGATCAGGGACAGGGGTACGAGCAGTACTTC
d_gene: TRBD1; v_gene: TRBV2; len: 12; abundance: once; j_gene: TRBJ2-7; CDR3aa: CASSRDRYEQYF; CDR3nt: TGTGCCAGCAGTAGGGACAGGTACGAGCAGTACTTC
d_gene: TRBD1; v_gene: TRBV6-1; len: 16; abundance: NA; j_gene: TRBJ1-6; CDR3aa: CASSERAGQGVSPLHF; CDR3nt: TGTGCCAGCAGTGAACGGGCGGGACAGGGGGTTTCACCCCTCCACTTT
d_gene: TRBD1; v_gene: TRBV10-3; len: 13; abundance: NA; j_gene: TRBJ1-2; CDR3aa: CAISPGQNYGYTF; CDR3nt: TGTGCCATCAGCCCGGGACAGAACTATGGCTACACCTTC
d_gene: TRBD1; v_gene: TRBV14; len: 14; abundance: NA; j_gene: TRBJ1-2; CDR3aa: CASSETRGPSGYTF; CDR3nt: TGTGCCAGCAGCGAAACCAGGGGGCCGAGTGGCTACACCTTC
d_gene: TRBD1; v_gene: TRBV7-2; len: 14; abundance: NA; j_gene: TRBJ1-5; CDR3aa: CASSLAPGGQPQHF; CDR3nt: TGTGCCAGCAGCTTAGCGCCAGGGGGTCAGCCCCAGCATTTT
d_gene: NA; v_gene: TRBV4-1; len: 16; abundance: NA; j_gene: TRBJ2-4; CDR3aa: CASSQGPQVAKNIQYF; CDR3nt: TGCGCCAGCAGCCAAGGCCCCCAGGTAGCCAAAAACATTCAGTACTTC
d_gene: NA; v_gene: TRBV5-5; len: 13; abundance: NA; j_gene: TRBJ2-7; CDR3aa: CASSFPGTYEQYF; CDR3nt: TGTGCCAGCAGCTTCCCAGGGACCTACGAGCAGTACTTC
d_gene: NA; v_gene: TRBV5-1; len: 13; abundance: NA; j_gene: TRBJ1-1; CDR3aa: CASSLMDTTEAFF; CDR3nt: TGCGCCAGCAGCTTAATGGACACCACTGAAGCTTTCTTT
d_gene: TRBD2; v_gene: TRBV6-5; len: 13; abundance: NA; j_gene: TRBJ2-7; CDR3aa: CASTPGLAGEQYF; CDR3nt: TGTGCCAGCACCCCGGGGCTAGCGGGGGAGCAGTACTTC
d_gene: NA; v_gene: TRBV3-1/TRBV3-2; len: 16; abundance: NA; j_gene: TRBJ1-1; CDR3aa: CASSPKGSGDHTEAFF; CDR3nt: TGTGCCAGCAGTCCAAAAGGGTCAGGGGACCACACTGAAGCTTTCTTT
d_gene: NA; v_gene: TRBV10-3; len: 14; abundance: NA; j_gene: TRBJ1-1; CDR3aa: CAIRGGRMNTEAFF; CDR3nt: TGTGCCATCAGGGGGGGACGGATGAACACTGAAGCTTTCTTT
d_gene: TRBD1; v_gene: TRBV9; len: 15; abundance: once; j_gene: TRBJ1-5; CDR3aa: CASSAPGTANQPQHF; CDR3nt: TGTGCCAGCAGCGCCCCTGGGACAGCGAATCAGCCCCAGCATTTT
d_gene: NA; v_gene: TRBV11-2; len: 13; abundance: NA; j_gene: TRBJ1-5; CDR3aa: CASSTDKPGPQHF; CDR3nt: TGTGCCAGCAGCACAGACAAGCCAGGGCCCCAGCATTTT
d_gene: TRBD2; v_gene: TRBV2; len: 15; abundance: NA; j_gene: TRBJ2-3; CDR3aa: CASHQSGAPRGTQYF; CDR3nt: TGTGCCAGCCATCAAAGCGGGGCGCCTAGGGGTACGCAGTATTTT
d_gene: NA; v_gene: TRBV27; len: 17; abundance: NA; j_gene: TRBJ2-2; CDR3aa: CASSLRGTPSRTGELFF; CDR3nt: TGTGCCAGCAGTTTACGTGGGACACCGTCCCGCACCGGGGAGCTGTTTTTT
d_gene: TRBD1; v_gene: TRBV7-9; len: 14; abundance: NA; j_gene: TRBJ2-2; CDR3aa: CASRPDRGTGELFF; CDR3nt: TGTGCCAGCAGACCTGACAGGGGGACCGGGGAGCTGTTTTTT
d_gene: NA; v_gene: TRBV6-1; len: 14; abundance: NA; j_gene: TRBJ2-7; CDR3aa: CASSDVTGRYEQYF; CDR3nt: TGTGCCAGCAGTGATGTGACAGGGAGGTACGAGCAGTACTTC
d_gene: TRBD1; v_gene: TRBV5-5; len: 15; abundance: NA; j_gene: TRBJ2-1; CDR3aa: CASRERDRVHNEQFF; CDR3nt: TGTGCCAGCCGAGAGCGGGACAGGGTCCACAATGAGCAGTTCTTC
d_gene: TRBD1; v_gene: TRBV27; len: 15; abundance: NA; j_gene: TRBJ2-7; CDR3aa: CASSPSRDRVYEQYF; CDR3nt: TGTGCCAGCAGTCCATCCCGGGACAGGGTCTACGAGCAGTACTTC
d_gene: TRBD2; v_gene: TRBV11-3; len: 15; abundance: NA; j_gene: TRBJ2-3; CDR3aa: CASSPDGGAGDTQYF; CDR3nt: TGTGCCAGCAGCCCCGACGGGGGGGCAGGAGATACGCAGTATTTT
d_gene: NA; v_gene: TRBV28; len: 16; abundance: NA; j_gene: TRBJ1-6; CDR3aa: CASSFPGGTYNSPLHF; CDR3nt: TGTGCCAGCAGTTTTCCCGGGGGGACCTATAATTCACCCCTCCACTTT
d_gene: TRBD2; v_gene: TRBV7-9; len: 16; abundance: NA; j_gene: TRBJ2-7; CDR3aa: CASSSRGGGGLYEQYF; CDR3nt: TGTGCCAGCAGCTCCCGCGGTGGCGGGGGACTCTACGAGCAGTACTTC
d_gene: NA; v_gene: TRBV18; len: 15; abundance: NA; j_gene: TRBJ1-1; CDR3aa: CASSQLQGISTEAFF; CDR3nt: TGTGCCAGCTCACAGCTCCAGGGGATTAGCACTGAAGCTTTCTTT